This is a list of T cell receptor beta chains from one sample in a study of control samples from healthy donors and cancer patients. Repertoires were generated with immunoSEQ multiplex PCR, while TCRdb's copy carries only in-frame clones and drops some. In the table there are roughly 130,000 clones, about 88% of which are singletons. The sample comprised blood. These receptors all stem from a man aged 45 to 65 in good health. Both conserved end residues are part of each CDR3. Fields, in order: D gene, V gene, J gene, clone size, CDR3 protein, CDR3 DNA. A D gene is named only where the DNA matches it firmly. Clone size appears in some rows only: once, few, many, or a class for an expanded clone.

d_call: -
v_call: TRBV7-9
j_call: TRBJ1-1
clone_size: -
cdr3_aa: CASTRQVNTEAFF
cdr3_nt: TGTGCCAGCACACGACAGGTGAACACTGAAGCTTTCTTT

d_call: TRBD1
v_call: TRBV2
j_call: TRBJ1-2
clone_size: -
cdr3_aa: CASRGTGGAVRYGYTF
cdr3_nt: TGTGCCAGCAGGGGGACAGGGGGCGCCGTTAGGTATGGCTACACCTTC

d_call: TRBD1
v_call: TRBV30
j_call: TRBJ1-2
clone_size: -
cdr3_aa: CAWRVGDRGRLDYGYTF
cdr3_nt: TGTGCCTGGAGAGTCGGGGACAGGGGGCGCTTGGACTATGGCTACACCTTC

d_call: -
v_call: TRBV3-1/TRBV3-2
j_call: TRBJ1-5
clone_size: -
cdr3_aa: CASSKRSQHQPQHF
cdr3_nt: TGTGCCAGCAGCAAACGGTCTCAACATCAGCCCCAGCATTTT

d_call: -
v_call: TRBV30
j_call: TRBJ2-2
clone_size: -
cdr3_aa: CAWSRNTGELFF
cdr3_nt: TGTGCCTGGAGCCGCAACACCGGGGAGCTGTTTTTT

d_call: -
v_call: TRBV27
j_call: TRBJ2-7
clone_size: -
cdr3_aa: CASSLTVPSSYEQYF
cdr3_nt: TGTGCCAGCAGTCTCACAGTTCCCAGCTCCTACGAGCAGTACTTC

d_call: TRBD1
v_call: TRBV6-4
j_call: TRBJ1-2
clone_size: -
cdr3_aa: CASSPETGSLFRGYTF
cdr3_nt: TGTGCCAGCAGCCCCGAGACAGGGTCTCTGTTTCGTGGCTACACCTTC

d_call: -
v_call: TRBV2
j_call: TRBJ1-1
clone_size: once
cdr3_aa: CASSYPLTGFGNTEAFF
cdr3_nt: TGTGCCAGCTCTTACCCCCTCACAGGGTTCGGGAACACTGAAGCTTTCTTT

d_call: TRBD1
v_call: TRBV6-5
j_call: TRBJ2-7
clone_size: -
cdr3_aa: CASSPDRAAYEQYF
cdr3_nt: TGTGCCAGCAGTCCGGACAGGGCGGCCTACGAGCAGTACTTC

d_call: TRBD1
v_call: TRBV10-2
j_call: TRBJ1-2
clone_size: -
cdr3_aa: CASRPGQGASGYTF
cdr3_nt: TGCGCCAGCAGGCCGGGACAGGGGGCTTCTGGCTACACCTTC

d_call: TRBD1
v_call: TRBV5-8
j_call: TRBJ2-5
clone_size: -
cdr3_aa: CASSLAVGTEETQYF
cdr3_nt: TGTGCCAGCAGCTTGGCCGTTGGGACAGAGGAGACCCAGTACTTC

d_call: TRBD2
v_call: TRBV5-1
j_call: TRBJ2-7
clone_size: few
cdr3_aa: CASSPRDYSYEQYF
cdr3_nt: TGCGCCAGCAGCCCGAGGGACTACTCCTACGAGCAGTACTTC

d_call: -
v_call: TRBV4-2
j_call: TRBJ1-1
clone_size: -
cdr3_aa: CASSDRNTEAFF
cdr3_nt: TGTGCCAGCTCAGACCGCAACACTGAAGCTTTCTTT

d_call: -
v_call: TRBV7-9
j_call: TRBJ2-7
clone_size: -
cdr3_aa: CASSLDPSEQYF
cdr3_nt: TGTGCCAGCAGCTTGGACCCTTCCGAGCAGTACTTC

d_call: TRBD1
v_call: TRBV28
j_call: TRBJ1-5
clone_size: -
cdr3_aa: CASRPPGQGSQPQHF
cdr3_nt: TGTGCCAGCAGGCCCCCGGGACAGGGATCTCAGCCCCAGCATTTT

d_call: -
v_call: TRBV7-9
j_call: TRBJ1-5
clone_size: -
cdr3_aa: CASSSNNQPQHF
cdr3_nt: TGTGCCAGCAGCTCGAACAATCAGCCCCAGCATTTT

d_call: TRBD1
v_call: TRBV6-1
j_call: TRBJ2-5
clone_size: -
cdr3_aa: CASSDRGPGETQYF
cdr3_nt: TGTGCCAGCAGTGACAGGGGGCCGGGGGAGACCCAGTACTTC

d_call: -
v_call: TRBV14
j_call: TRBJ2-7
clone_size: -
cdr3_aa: CASSQGGARSSYEQYF
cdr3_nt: TGTGCCAGCAGCCAAGGTGGGGCGAGGAGCTCCTACGAGCAGTACTTC

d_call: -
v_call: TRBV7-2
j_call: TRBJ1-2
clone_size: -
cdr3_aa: CASSSYASYTF
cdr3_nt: TGTGCCAGCAGCTCATACGCGAGCTACACCTTC

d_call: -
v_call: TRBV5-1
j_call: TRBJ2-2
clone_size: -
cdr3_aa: CASSFGHQDGELFF
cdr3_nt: TGCGCCAGCAGCTTCGGACACCAGGACGGGGAGCTGTTTTTT

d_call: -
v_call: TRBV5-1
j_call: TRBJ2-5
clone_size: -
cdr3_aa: CASSQKETQYF
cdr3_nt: TGCGCCAGCAGCCAAAAAGAGACCCAGTACTTC

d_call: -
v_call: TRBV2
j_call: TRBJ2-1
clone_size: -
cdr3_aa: CASRKTRGSYNEQFF
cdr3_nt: TGTGCCAGCAGGAAGACAAGGGGCTCCTACAATGAGCAGTTCTTC

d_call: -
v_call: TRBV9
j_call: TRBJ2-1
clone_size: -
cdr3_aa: CASSTSRDPRNEQFF
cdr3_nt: TGTGCCAGCAGCACTAGTCGGGACCCCCGCAATGAGCAGTTCTTC

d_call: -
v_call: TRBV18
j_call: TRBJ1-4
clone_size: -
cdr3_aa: CASSRQSGGNEKLFF
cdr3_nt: TGTGCCAGCTCACGTCAATCAGGCGGTAATGAAAAACTGTTTTTT

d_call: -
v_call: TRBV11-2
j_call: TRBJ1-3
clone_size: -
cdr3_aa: CASSLGGAGNTIYF
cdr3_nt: TGTGCCAGCAGCTTAGGAGGGGCTGGAAACACCATATATTTT

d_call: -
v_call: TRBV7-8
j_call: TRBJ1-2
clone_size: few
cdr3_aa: CASSPEGLSTNYGYTF
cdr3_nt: TGTGCCAGCAGCCCCGAGGGTCTTTCAACCAACTATGGCTACACCTTC

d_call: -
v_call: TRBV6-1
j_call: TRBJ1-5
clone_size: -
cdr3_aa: CASSELSLEFWTDSNQPQHF
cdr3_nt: TGTGCCAGCAGTGAATTATCCCTTGAGTTCTGGACCGATAGCAATCAGCCCCAGCATTTT

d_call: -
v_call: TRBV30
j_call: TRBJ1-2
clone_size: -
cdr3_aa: CAWSVVQGSYGYTF
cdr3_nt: TGTGCCTGGAGTGTAGTGCAGGGTTCCTATGGCTACACCTTC

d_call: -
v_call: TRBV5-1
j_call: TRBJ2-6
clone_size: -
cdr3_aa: CAGPSLSGANVLTF
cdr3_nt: TGCGCCGGCCCCAGTTTATCTGGGGCCAACGTCCTGACTTTC

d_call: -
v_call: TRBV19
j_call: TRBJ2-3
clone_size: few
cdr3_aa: CASSFTSVGARTVAQYF
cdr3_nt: TGTGCCAGTAGTTTCACTAGTGTTGGGGCCCGCACGGTCGCGCAGTATTTT

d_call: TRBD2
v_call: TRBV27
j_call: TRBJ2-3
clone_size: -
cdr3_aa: CASSFGGLAGNTDTQYF
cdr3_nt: TGTGCCAGCAGTTTCGGCGGACTAGCGGGGAACACAGATACGCAGTATTTT

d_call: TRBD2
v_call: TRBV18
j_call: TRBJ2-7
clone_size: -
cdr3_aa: CASSPDSGGAREQYF
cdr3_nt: TGTGCCAGCTCCCCCGATAGCGGGGGGGCCAGGGAGCAGTACTTC

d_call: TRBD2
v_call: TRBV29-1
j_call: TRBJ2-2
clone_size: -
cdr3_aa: CSVELRGGRNTGELFF
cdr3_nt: TGCAGCGTTGAACTGCGGGGGGGCCGAAACACCGGGGAGCTGTTTTTT

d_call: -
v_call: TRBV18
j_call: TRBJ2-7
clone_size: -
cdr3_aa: CASSPRRRSYEQYF
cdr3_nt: TGTGCCAGCTCACCAAGACGGCGCTCCTACGAGCAGTACTTC

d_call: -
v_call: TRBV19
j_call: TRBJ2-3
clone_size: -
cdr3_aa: CASSWGARTDTQYF
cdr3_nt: TGTGCCAGTAGTTGGGGGGCCCGCACAGATACGCAGTATTTT

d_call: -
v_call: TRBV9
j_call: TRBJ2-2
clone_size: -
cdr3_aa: CASSARDRPNTGELFF
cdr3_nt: TGTGCCAGCAGCGCGCGGGACCGACCGAACACCGGGGAGCTGTTTTTT

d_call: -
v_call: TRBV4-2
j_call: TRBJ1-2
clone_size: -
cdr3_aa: CASSQETGGYGYTF
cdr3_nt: TGTGCCAGCAGCCAGGAAACCGGAGGGTATGGCTACACCTTC

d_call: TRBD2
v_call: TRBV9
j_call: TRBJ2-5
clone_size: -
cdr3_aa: CASSVTSGGTRQETQYF
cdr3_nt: TGTGCCAGCAGCGTGACTAGCGGGGGGACCCGCCAAGAGACCCAGTACTTC

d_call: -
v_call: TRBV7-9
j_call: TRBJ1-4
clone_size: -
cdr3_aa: CASSFQGPNEKLFF
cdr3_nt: TGTGCCAGCAGCTTTCAGGGACCTAATGAAAAACTGTTTTTT

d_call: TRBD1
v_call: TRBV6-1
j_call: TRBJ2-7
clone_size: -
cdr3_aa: CAGSEGQATTYEQYF
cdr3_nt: TGTGCCGGCAGTGAAGGACAGGCGACGACCTACGAGCAGTACTTC

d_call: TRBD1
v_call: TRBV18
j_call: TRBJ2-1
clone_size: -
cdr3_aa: CASSSDRGEQFF
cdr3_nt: TGTGCCAGCTCGAGTGACAGGGGTGAGCAGTTCTTC

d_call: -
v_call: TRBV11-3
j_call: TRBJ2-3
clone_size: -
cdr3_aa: CASSSLTDMRDTQYF
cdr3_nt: TGTGCCAGCAGCTCACTGACCGATATGCGGGATACGCAGTATTTT

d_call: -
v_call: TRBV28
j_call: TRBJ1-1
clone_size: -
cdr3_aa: CASRQEGTEAFF
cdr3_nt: TGTGCCAGCAGACAAGAAGGCACTGAAGCTTTCTTT

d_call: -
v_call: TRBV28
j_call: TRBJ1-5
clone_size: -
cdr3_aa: CASSLSTGLTQPQHF
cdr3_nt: TGTGCCAGCAGTTTATCAACAGGGTTGACTCAGCCCCAGCATTTT

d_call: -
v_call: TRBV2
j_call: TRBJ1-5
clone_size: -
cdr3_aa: CASSEESIFNQPQHF
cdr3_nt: TGTGCCAGCAGTGAAGAGTCGATTTTCAATCAGCCCCAGCATTTT

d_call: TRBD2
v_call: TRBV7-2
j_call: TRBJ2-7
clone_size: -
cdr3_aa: CASSSGGLYEQYF
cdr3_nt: TGTGCCAGCAGCTCCGGGGGGTTGTACGAGCAGTACTTC

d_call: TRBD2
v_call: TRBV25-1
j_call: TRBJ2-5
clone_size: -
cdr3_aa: CASSAPGGRETQYF
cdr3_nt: TGTGCCAGCAGTGCCCCGGGGGGGCGAGAGACCCAGTACTTC

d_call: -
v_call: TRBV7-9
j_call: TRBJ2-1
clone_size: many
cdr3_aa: CASSFIQGTYNEQFF
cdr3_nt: TGTGCCAGCAGCTTTATTCAGGGGACCTACAATGAGCAGTTCTTC

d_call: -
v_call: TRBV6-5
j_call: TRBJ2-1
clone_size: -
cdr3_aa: CASSSGRDYNEQFF
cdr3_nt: TGTGCCAGCAGTTCCGGACGGGACTACAATGAGCAGTTCTTC

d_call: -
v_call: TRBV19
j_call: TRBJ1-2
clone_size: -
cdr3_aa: CASSLSAALYGYTF
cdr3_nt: TGTGCCAGTAGTCTTTCGGCAGCGCTCTATGGCTACACCTTC

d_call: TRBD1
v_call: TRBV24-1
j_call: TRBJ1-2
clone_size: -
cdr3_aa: CATSDPRTGGDGYTF
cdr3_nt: TGTGCCACCAGTGATCCACGGACAGGGGGCGATGGCTACACCTTC

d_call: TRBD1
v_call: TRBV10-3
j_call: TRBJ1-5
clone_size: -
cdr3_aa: CAIRGQGVDQPQHF
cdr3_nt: TGTGCCATCAGGGGTCAGGGGGTCGATCAGCCCCAGCATTTT

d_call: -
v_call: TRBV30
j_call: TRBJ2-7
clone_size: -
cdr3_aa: CAWRNLQGFPYEQYF
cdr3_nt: TGTGCCTGGAGGAACCTACAGGGATTCCCCTACGAGCAGTACTTC

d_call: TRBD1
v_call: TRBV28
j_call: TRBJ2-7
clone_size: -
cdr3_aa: CASSLGQGREQYF
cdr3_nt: TGTGCCAGCAGTCTGGGACAGGGGCGCGAGCAGTACTTC

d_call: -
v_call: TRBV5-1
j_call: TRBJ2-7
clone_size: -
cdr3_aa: CASSLAPGRYEQYF
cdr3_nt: TGCGCCAGCAGCTTGGCTCCAGGCCGGTACGAGCAGTACTTC

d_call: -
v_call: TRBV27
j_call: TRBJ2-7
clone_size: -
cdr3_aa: CASSISEGNEQYF
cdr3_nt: TGTGCCAGCAGTATTTCGGAGGGGAACGAGCAGTACTTC

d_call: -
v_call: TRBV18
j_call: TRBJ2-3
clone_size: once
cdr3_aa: CASSPPSASPSTDTQYF
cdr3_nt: TGTGCCAGCTCACCACCTAGTGCATCTCCTAGCACAGATACGCAGTATTTT

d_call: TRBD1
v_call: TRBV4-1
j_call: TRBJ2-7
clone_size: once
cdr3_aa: CASSQEGQGLYEQYF
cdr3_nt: TGCGCCAGCAGCCAAGAGGGACAGGGCCTTTACGAGCAGTACTTC

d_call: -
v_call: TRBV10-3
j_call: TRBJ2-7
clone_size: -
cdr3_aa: CASKKTGMTYEQYF
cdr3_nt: TGTGCCTCCAAGAAGACCGGGATGACCTACGAGCAGTACTTC

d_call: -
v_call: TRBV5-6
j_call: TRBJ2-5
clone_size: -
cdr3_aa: CASSWGSSKETQYF
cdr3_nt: TGTGCCAGCAGCTGGGGGTCTTCCAAAGAGACCCAGTACTTC